The 26 T cell receptor beta chains below all came from one sample that was sequenced in a study of OX40 agonist ivuxolimab in advanced cancers. Sequenced by immunoSEQ multiplex PCR; TCRdb stores in-frame clones only, minus some. The sample holds roughly 80,000 clones, approximately 82% seen once. The sample was CD4+ or CD8+ T cells sorted from blood, taken in a trial of the OX40 agonist ivuxolimab. These receptors were collected from an adult with an advanced solid tumor such as melanoma, head and neck, liver or kidney cancer.

The gene calls are TRBV27 and TRBJ1-5, with D possibly matching TRBD1 (5 bases). Germline V gene sequence: CDR1 MNHEY, CDR2 SMNVEV (reference sequence). The V and J ends lost 1 base and 7 bases respectively, with 14 bases between them. The CDR3 has 15 amino acids. The CDR3 loop is CASSLFRGLGQPQHF. The CDR3 DNA sequence: TGTGCCAGCAGTTTATTTCGGGGCTTAGGACAGCCCCAGCATTTT.

The chain uses TRBV5-1 and TRBJ2-7; tentatively, D is TRBD2 (5 bases). Trimming left V 5 bases short and J 0 bases short, with 12 bases between. CDR1 and CDR2 from the germline V gene are SGHRS and YFSETQ. The CDR3 contains 14 residues. The CDR3 DNA sequence: TGCGCCAGCAGATTAGACTATACCTCCTACGAGCAGTACTTC. It codes for CASRLDYTSYEQYF.

The CDR3 spells CASSLPPATNEKLFF. The CDR3 DNA sequence: TGTGCCAGCTCCCTCCCCCCGGCGACTAATGAAAAACTGTTTTTT. The V call is TRBV18, the J call TRBJ1-4; D call uncertain. This CDR3 comprises 15 residues. Per germline, CDR1 KGHSH and CDR2 LQKENI. Trimming took 6 bases from V and 2 from J, leaving 13 bases between them.

CDR3 region: CASSPRWGSDEQFF. Written as DNA, the CDR3 is TGTGCCAGCAGCCCGAGATGGGGAAGCGATGAGCAGTTCTTC. The rearrangement uses TRBV7-2 and TRBJ2-1; D uncertain. The CDR3 is 14 residues long. Germline V CDR1 and CDR2: SGHTA, FQGNSA. Trimming stripped 5 bases from V and 8 bases from J, with 16 bases between.

The chain couples TRBV6-5 to TRBJ1-1; 8 bases fit TRBD1. J was trimmed by 1 base and V by 6 bases; bases with no gene match: 4. CDR1 and CDR2 from the germline V gene are MNHEY and SVGAGI. The CDR3 extends over 14 amino acids. The DNA for the CDR3 is TGTGCCAGCAGCCGGACAGGGACGAACACTGAAGCTTTCTTT. The encoded protein is CASSRTGTNTEAFF.

The chain recombines TRBV6-1 with TRBJ2-7, with TRBD1 as a possible D gene (6 bases). The CDR3 has 15 amino acids. The ends were cut back, 6 bases at V and 1 base at J, with 16 bases in the middle. Germline-derived CDR1 and CDR2 are MNHNS and SASEGT. CDR3 region: CASRAVGRGSYEQYF. In nucleotides, the CDR3 is TGTGCCAGCAGGGCCGTTGGCAGGGGTTCCTACGAGCAGTACTTC.

The V call is TRBV18, the J call TRBJ2-7; 9 bases match TRBD1. Trimming at V came to 5 bases and at J to 4 bases, leaving 9 bases not matched to a gene. The CDR3 totals 15 residues. Germline lookup yields CDR1 KGHSH and CDR2 LQKENI. Here the CDR3 DNA reads TGTGCCAGCTCATTACAGGGGGCGCCGCGGTACGAGCAGTACTTC. Its translation: CASSLQGAPRYEQYF. The full variable domain, completed using reference TRBV18 and TRBJ2-7, is NAGVMQNPRHLVRRRGQEARLRCSPMKGHSHVYWYRQLPEEGLKFMVYLQKENIIDESGMPKERFSAEFPKEGPSILRIQQVVRGDSAAYFCASSLQGAPRYEQYFGPGTRLTVT.

This clone was picked up a small number of times. Other DNA sequences in the same sample also yield this CDR3. The chain uses TRBV6-5 and TRBJ1-3; D not certain. Germline V gene lookup returns CDR1 MNHEY and CDR2 SVGAGI. CDR3 size: 14 residues. Trimming took off 2 bases at V and 1 base at J, with 6 bases between the two ends. CDR3 nucleotide sequence: TGTGCCAGCAGTTACGGCGGGTCTGGAAACACCATATATTTT. Protein product: CASSYGGSGNTIYF.

This chain links TRBV27 with TRBJ2-3; D is perhaps TRBD1 (5 bases). V shed 8 bases and J shed 3 bases, with 18 bases lying between them. The CDR3 extends over 15 amino acids. Germline loops: CDR1 MNHEY, CDR2 SMNVEV (reference sequence). The CDR3 DNA reads TGTGCCAGCCGTACGTTTGTCAGGGCGACAGATACGCAGTATTTT. Residues: CASRTFVRATDTQYF.

The chain carries TRBV4-3 and TRBJ1-2; tentatively, D is TRBD1 (6 bases). The V end was cut by 0 bases, the J end by 5 bases, with 13 bases between. The CDR3 is made up of 15 amino acids. CDR1 LGHNA and CDR2 YSLEER come from the germline V gene. The CDR3 nucleotides read TGCGCCAGCAGCCAAGACGTAAGGGGACATTATGGCTACACCTTC. It is translated as CASSQDVRGHYGYTF.

This sequence joins TRBV25-1 and TRBJ2-1; 11 nucleotides line up with TRBD1. V gave up 6 bases and J gave up 6 bases; unmatched junction bases: 7. The CDR3 runs to 15 residues. Germline V CDR1 and CDR2: MGHDK, SYGVNS. The CDR3 here is CASRHRDRGFNEQFF. DNA for the CDR3: TGTGCCAGCAGACACCGGGACAGGGGGTTCAATGAGCAGTTCTTC.

This rearrangement joins TRBV5-4 to TRBJ2-5, with 8 nucleotides matching TRBD2. Germline lookup yields CDR1 SGHNT and CDR2 YYREEE (reference sequence). This CDR3 is built from 17 residues. J gave up 3 bases and V 1 base, and 11 bases lay outside the gene matches. CDR3 sequence reads: CASSLPLRGGRKETQYF. In DNA, the CDR3 is TGTGCCAGCAGCTTGCCCCTCCGGGGGGGGAGGAAAGAGACCCAGTACTTC.

The genes are TRBV11-3 and TRBJ2-1; weak D call: TRBD2 (6 bases). Trimming cost V 6 bases and J 7 bases, with 16 bases left between them. Germline lookup yields CDR1 SGHNT and CDR2 YENEEA. CDR3 size: 14 residues. CDR3 in amino acids: CASSPRRAGNEQFF. CDR3 in DNA: TGTGCCAGCAGTCCCCGCAGGGCGGGGAATGAGCAGTTCTTC.

V gene TRBV5-1 combines with J gene TRBJ2-2, with 9 bases aligning to TRBD1. V gave up 3 bases and J gave up 1 base; unmatched junction bases: 4. The length of the CDR3 is 16 residues. In germline, CDR1 is SGHRS, CDR2 YFSETQ. The chain's CDR3 is CASSSPGQGNTGELFF. Written as DNA, the CDR3 is TGCGCCAGCAGCTCACCGGGACAGGGGAACACCGGGGAGCTGTTTTTT.

The V gene is TRBV6-1, the J gene TRBJ1-2; D unresolved. Between the trimmed V and J ends, which lost 0 bases and 6 bases, there was a span of 14 bases. The germline V gene encodes CDR1 MNHNS and CDR2 SASEGT. The length of the CDR3 is 15 residues. The CDR3 nucleotides are TGTGCCAGCAGTGAAGCGCAGGCAAGATGGAATGGCTACACCTTC. This gives the protein CASSEAQARWNGYTF.

This clone was observed a handful of times. The chain joins TRBV6-4 to TRBJ1-1; D is uncertain. Germline loops: CDR1 MRHNA, CDR2 SNTAGT. Trimming took off 2 bases at V and 4 bases at J, with 11 bases between the two ends. The CDR3 length is 14 residues. The CDR3 sequence is CASSDTSRGTEAFF. Here the CDR3 DNA reads TGTGCCAGCAGTGACACGTCACGGGGCACTGAAGCTTTCTTT.

The chain joins TRBV5-1 to TRBJ1-4; D unresolved. The CDR3 length is 14 residues. Trimming stripped 2 bases from V and 10 bases from J, with 15 bases between. Germline V gene sequence: CDR1 SGHRS, CDR2 YFSETQ. The CDR3 sequence is CASSLHGEEGKLFF. CDR3 coding DNA: TGCGCCAGCAGCTTACACGGGGAGGAGGGAAAACTGTTTTTT.

This clone was detected only once. This rearrangement joins TRBV7-3 to TRBJ2-1; 9 nucleotides match TRBD1. Germline CDR1 reads SGHTA; CDR2 reads FQGTGA. The CDR3 covers 16 residues. The V gene end was trimmed by 5 bases and the J gene end by 1 base; junction bases not matched to a gene: 6. CDR3 sequence reads: CASSSRGQGSYNEQFF. CDR3 in DNA: TGTGCCAGCAGCAGCCGCGGACAGGGGTCCTACAATGAGCAGTTCTTC.

This clone appeared a single time. The gene calls are TRBV18 and TRBJ2-2; the D call may be TRBD1 or TRBD2 (5 bases each). The CDR3 runs 17 residues. V lost 1 base to trimming and J lost 5 bases, with 17 bases between them. Germline loops: CDR1 KGHSH, CDR2 LQKENI. CDR3 sequence: CASSPQRDRGVTGELFF. The CDR3 region has the DNA TGTGCCAGCTCACCACAACGGGACCGAGGAGTGACCGGGGAGCTGTTTTTT.

This chain connects TRBV28 to TRBJ1-5; a possible D gene is TRBD1 (5 bases). The CDR3 is made up of 14 amino acids. The germline gives CDR1 MDHEN, CDR2 SYDVKM. Between the trimmed V and J ends, which lost 2 bases and 6 bases, there was a span of 11 bases. The CDR3 region has the DNA TGTGCCAGCAGTTTAGGGCAGGGATTTCAGCCCCAGCATTTT. It is translated as CASSLGQGFQPQHF.

The chain links TRBV7-2 to TRBJ2-1; TRBD1 aligns across 12 bases. The V segment lost 4 bases and the J segment 9 bases; nucleotides outside the gene matches: 7. Germline CDR1 SGHTA, CDR2 FQGNSA. This CDR3 spans 15 amino acids. The CDR3 DNA follows: TGTGCCAGCAGCTCGACCGGGACAGGGGGCATTGAGCAGTTCTTC. This codes for CASSSTGTGGIEQFF.

This clone was seen only a few times. This chain connects TRBV5-5 to TRBJ1-2; 7 bases are a match to TRBD1. The CDR3 has 14 residues. With V trimmed by 4 bases and J by 2 bases, 5 bases remained unmatched. The germline V gene has CDR1 SGHKS and CDR2 YYEKEE (reference sequence). CDR3 loop: CASSGSDRNYGYTF. CDR3 coding DNA: TGTGCCAGCAGCGGGTCGGACAGGAACTATGGCTACACCTTC.

The J gene is TRBJ1-6, the V gene TRBV14; D remains ambiguous. CDR1 is SGHDN, CDR2 FVKESK, per germline. The CDR3 consists of 13 residues. V lost 4 bases to trimming and J lost 9 bases, with 10 bases between them. The DNA for the CDR3 is TGTGCCAGCAGCCCCGAAGGGCGTTCACCCCTCCACTTT. The encoded protein is CASSPEGRSPLHF. The variable domain in full, with the rest retrieved from reference TRBV14 and TRBJ1-6, is EAGVTQFPSHSVIEKGQTVTLRCDPISGHDNLYWYRRVMGKEIKFLLHFVKESKQDESGMPNNRFLAERTGGTYSTLKVQPAELEDSGVYFCASSPEGRSPLHFGNGTRLTVT.

The gene calls are TRBV5-1 and TRBJ1-4; D is possibly TRBD1 (6 bases). This CDR3 has 15 amino acids. The V end lost 0 bases, the J end lost 9 bases, and 15 bases lay between the germline ends. The germline CDR1 and CDR2 sequences are SGHRS and YFSETQ. DNA for the CDR3: TGCGCCAGCAGCTTGGAGGGGGGCGATGGCAAAAAACTGTTTTTT. Its protein is CASSLEGGDGKKLFF.

This chain connects TRBV2 to TRBJ1-4; D call uncertain. V lost 8 bases and J 7 bases, leaving 23 bases between the germline ends. Germline CDR1 and CDR2: SNHLY and FYNNEI. This CDR3 has 16 amino acids. The DNA for the CDR3 is TGTGCCAGCGGGATCCTCGGGCCTCGAGCCGGTGAAAAACTGTTTTTT. It specifies CASGILGPRAGEKLFF.

The chain joins TRBV28 to TRBJ2-7, with a tentative D call TRBD2 (5 bases). The CDR3 contains 16 residues. Germline lookup yields CDR1 MDHEN and CDR2 SYDVKM. The V end lost 1 base, the J end lost 0 bases, and 13 bases lay between the germline ends. The CDR3 bases are TGTGCCAGCAGTTTATATCAGGACTCAAGCTCCTACGAGCAGTACTTC. Amino acids: CASSLYQDSSSYEQYF.